These T cell receptor beta chains were read from a single sample in a study of cytomegalovirus exposure and HLA in healthy donors. Profiling relied on immunoSEQ multiplex PCR, and the TCRdb table lists in-frame clones only, not all of them. The repertoire table contains over 75,000 clones. Sample: PBMCs. These receptors were obtained from a girl between 5 and 17 years old in good health and CMV-seropositive. The CDR3 runs from the conserved cysteine through the conserved F or W. Fields, in order: J gene, V gene, CDR3 protein.

J gene: TRBJ1-3
V gene: TRBV6-5
CDR3 protein: CASSGTDLSGNTIYF

J gene: TRBJ2-5
V gene: TRBV5-1
CDR3 protein: CASSLEGTSGGKETQYF

J gene: TRBJ1-1
V gene: TRBV30
CDR3 protein: CAWSNTGTDTEAFF

J gene: TRBJ1-2
V gene: TRBV19
CDR3 protein: CASKRTGGLAGSYGYTF

J gene: TRBJ2-2
V gene: TRBV29-1
CDR3 protein: CSVDRDTGELFF

J gene: TRBJ2-4
V gene: TRBV4-3
CDR3 protein: CASSQENRGGNIQYF

J gene: TRBJ1-6
V gene: TRBV10-3
CDR3 protein: CAISELDRILHF

J gene: TRBJ2-5
V gene: TRBV9
CDR3 protein: CASSVRWTAQETQYF

J gene: TRBJ2-5
V gene: TRBV25-1
CDR3 protein: CASSERRGVEGETQYF

J gene: TRBJ2-2
V gene: TRBV18
CDR3 protein: CASSPESSGVTGELFF

J gene: TRBJ2-7
V gene: TRBV2
CDR3 protein: CASSERRGGPYEQYF

J gene: TRBJ1-1
V gene: TRBV9
CDR3 protein: CASSVEPGGRSTEAFF

J gene: TRBJ1-3
V gene: TRBV29-1
CDR3 protein: CSVLPYSGNTIYF

J gene: TRBJ2-3
V gene: TRBV29-1
CDR3 protein: CSVGDRAGTQYF

J gene: TRBJ2-2
V gene: TRBV4-2
CDR3 protein: CASSQGVTSGGANTGELFF

J gene: TRBJ2-1
V gene: TRBV19
CDR3 protein: CASSGTGGYNEQFF

J gene: TRBJ1-3
V gene: TRBV6-5
CDR3 protein: CASSWAGGDSGNTIYF

J gene: TRBJ1-5
V gene: TRBV28
CDR3 protein: CASSEEDQPQHF

J gene: TRBJ1-4
V gene: TRBV9
CDR3 protein: CASSPQGDRGEKLFF

J gene: TRBJ1-5
V gene: TRBV10-3
CDR3 protein: CAISEAPVGTGQYSNQPQHF

J gene: TRBJ1-2
V gene: TRBV7-9
CDR3 protein: CASSLEGQGATYGYTF

J gene: TRBJ1-6
V gene: TRBV4-3
CDR3 protein: CASSQVAENSPLHF

J gene: TRBJ2-1
V gene: TRBV20-1
CDR3 protein: CSVFRVNEQFF

J gene: TRBJ1-6
V gene: TRBV6-5
CDR3 protein: CASSYAGLLNSPLHF

J gene: TRBJ2-7
V gene: TRBV13
CDR3 protein: CASSSPEQGAGYEQYF

J gene: TRBJ1-2
V gene: TRBV9
CDR3 protein: CASSSPDSYGYTF

J gene: TRBJ2-3
V gene: TRBV2
CDR3 protein: CASSGSGGSDTQYF

J gene: TRBJ1-2
V gene: TRBV15
CDR3 protein: CATSREASDYGYTF

J gene: TRBJ1-1
V gene: TRBV2
CDR3 protein: CASSRGGTEAFF

J gene: TRBJ2-1
V gene: TRBV25-1
CDR3 protein: CASSESSGGRVSDNEQFF

J gene: TRBJ1-4
V gene: TRBV7-2
CDR3 protein: CASSLPPDRATNEKLFF

J gene: TRBJ2-1
V gene: TRBV9
CDR3 protein: CASSVGNSGVNEQFF

J gene: TRBJ1-1
V gene: TRBV6-1
CDR3 protein: CASSEAAENTEAFF

J gene: TRBJ1-2
V gene: TRBV7-9
CDR3 protein: CASSPVGDTYGYTF

J gene: TRBJ2-1
V gene: TRBV6-5
CDR3 protein: CASSYGGGSYNEQFF

J gene: TRBJ1-2
V gene: TRBV6-5
CDR3 protein: CASYRLNYGYTF

J gene: TRBJ1-1
V gene: TRBV4-3
CDR3 protein: CASSQLQGAPNTEAFF

J gene: TRBJ2-3
V gene: TRBV4-1
CDR3 protein: CASSFGGATDTQYF

J gene: TRBJ2-7
V gene: TRBV13
CDR3 protein: CASSEAGVTTYEQYF

J gene: TRBJ1-5
V gene: TRBV5-5
CDR3 protein: CASSAYRGDQPQHF

J gene: TRBJ1-6
V gene: TRBV13
CDR3 protein: CASSPPGYNSPLHF

J gene: TRBJ1-2
V gene: TRBV20-1
CDR3 protein: CSASADNGYTF

J gene: TRBJ2-1
V gene: TRBV7-2
CDR3 protein: CASSLAIGSDNEQFF

J gene: TRBJ2-1
V gene: TRBV19
CDR3 protein: CASSPPGQNIYNEQFF

J gene: TRBJ2-3
V gene: TRBV4-3
CDR3 protein: CASSQGGLASTDTQYF

J gene: TRBJ1-6
V gene: TRBV30
CDR3 protein: CAGVDRGSYNSPLHF

J gene: TRBJ2-2
V gene: TRBV4-1
CDR3 protein: CASSQSEGGPLRGTGELFF

J gene: TRBJ2-1
V gene: TRBV6-4
CDR3 protein: CASSRVGATYNEQFF

J gene: TRBJ1-6
V gene: TRBV30
CDR3 protein: CAWSDGVLSPLHF

J gene: TRBJ2-1
V gene: TRBV5-4
CDR3 protein: CASSAGQINEQFF

J gene: TRBJ1-5
V gene: TRBV7-9
CDR3 protein: CASSTGTGIQPQHF

J gene: TRBJ2-7
V gene: TRBV7-2
CDR3 protein: CASSFQYEQYF

J gene: TRBJ2-7
V gene: TRBV6-1
CDR3 protein: CASSERGTGIRQYF